Sequencing of this T cell receptor beta chain was carried out in a study of cytomegalovirus exposure and HLA in healthy donors. Germline V gives CDR1 SGHTA, CDR2 FQGNSA. The CDR3 has 15 amino acids. V shed 1 base, J shed 3 bases, and the junction held 5 bases outside the gene matches. 13 Jbeta primers and 60 Vbeta primers were used for the PCR. Repertoires were generated with immunoSEQ multiplex PCR, while TCRdb's copy carries only in-frame clones and drops some. The repertoire holds more than 70,000 clones, roughly 70% seen once, with approximately 3% in the top ten. This chain joins TRBV7-2 and TRBJ1-2; 7 positions agree with TRBD1. Sequencing was done on a sample of PBMCs. This receptor was taken from a man between 35 and 55 years old in good health and CMV-seronegative. CDR3: CASSLVGGRDYGYTF. DNA of the CDR3: TGTGCCAGCAGCTTAGTAGGGGGCCGAGACTATGGCTACACCTTC.